The clone carrying this T cell receptor (beta chain) was seen only a few times. Antigen unknown. A junction boundary mismatches the germline segment, possibly from a read error. TCRdb processed the PCR reads anew with MiXCR; each CDR3 protein has one entry. The table records about 640,000 distinct CDR3 sequences, about 20% of them present only once. This sample is part of a study of molecular identifiers for immune sequencing clone quantification. Study background: In replicates, RNA from about 21,000 or 97,000 naive CD8 cells was divided five ways and four parts were sequenced.

This CDR3 is 16 amino acids long. Germline V gives CDR1 DFQATT, CDR2 SNEGSKA (reference sequence). Study findings and constraints: Clones above 20 RNA copies contained over 99% of effector molecules but under 1% of naive ones. Identical barcode-sharing TCR molecules could lead to underestimated sizes for highly expanded clones.

Material: naive CD8+ T cells from blood, with Jurkat cell RNA spiked in. Subset described: FACS-sorted CD8+CD4-CCR7+CD45RA+ naive T cells. The sequence derives from a human donor in good health. Some libraries in this study had Jurkat cell RNA spiked in. The chain combines TRBV20-1 with TRBJ1-5; unclear D gene. CDR3 in amino acids: CSARRKWTDSDQPQHF. CDR3 DNA sequence: TGCAGTGCTCGAAGAAAATGGACGGATAGCGATCAGCCCCAGCATTTT.